This T cell receptor (beta chain) was identified in a study of blood T cell repertoires in COVID-19. About the study: Sources were T cells, B-cell-depleted T cells, or PBMCs; the material itself was cDNA or gDNA.

Germline CDR1 SGHDN, CDR2 FVKESK. This CDR3 contains 16 residues. V lost 5 bases, J lost 8 bases, and 11 bases stayed unmatched. Original handling: The assay estimated nucleated cells by amplifying reference gene primers. The table came from immunoSEQ multiplex PCR; TCRdb's copy has only in-frame clones and leaves some out. That table gives V, J and clone size, and the DNA gave D and trimming. The repertoire consists of 100,000 or so clones, with approximately 78% occurring once and the leading ten covering 9.8%. This clonotype originated in a man in his sixties with active or convalescent COVID-19. The rearrangement uses TRBV14 and TRBJ1-6, with 8 bases lining up with TRBD1. Material for sequencing was peripheral blood. CDR3 sequence (DNA): TGTGCCAGCAGCACCCTCAGGGGGCGCAGGGATTCACCCCTCCACTTT. As protein: CASSTLRGRRDSPLHF.